These 30 T cell receptor beta chains came from one sample sequenced in a study of T cells after yellow fever vaccination (dated by TCRdb to about 2019). Library preparation was by 5' RACE. The data were produced on an Illumina HiSeq 2500. The raw public reads went through TCRdb reprocessing: fastp at Q25, MiXCR clone calling, in-frame beta chains kept. CDR3 protein sequences are deduplicated, and each keeps its most common genes and DNA. In this sample the table shows 500,000 to 650,000 distinct CDR3 sequences, approximately 13% of which occur a single time. Approximately 15% of the sample is held by the ten biggest clonotypes. The sample's treatment or condition label, decoded: live attenuated yellow fever vaccine strain. The sample here was PBMCs, taken on the day of the yellow fever booster vaccination. Receptor source: a man between 25 and 39 years old who received the YFV17D yellow fever vaccine.

In this sample, this clonotype turned up once. The rearrangement joins TRBV7-8 to TRBJ2-1; weak D call: TRBD2 (6 bases). CDR3 size: 15 residues. Germline lookup yields CDR1 SGHVS and CDR2 FQNEAQ. V was shortened by 1 base and J by 6 bases, with 13 bases between the two germline ends. Written as DNA, the CDR3 is TGTGCCAGCAGCTTAGAAGAGGTTAGCGGCAATGAGCAGTTCTTC. It codes for CASSLEEVSGNEQFF.

V is TRBV20-1 and J is TRBJ2-1; TRBD2 aligns across 8 bases. The V and J ends lost 5 bases and 6 bases, in that order; junction bases with no gene match: 9. The CDR3 consists of 14 residues. Germline loops: CDR1 DFQATT, CDR2 SNEGSKA (reference sequence). The CDR3 here is CSAASGSGSNEQFF. The CDR3 DNA reads TGCAGTGCTGCCAGCGGGAGTGGCTCCAATGAGCAGTTCTTC.

V is TRBV9 and J is TRBJ1-2; D is uncertain. CDR3 length equals 17 residues. The V and J ends lost 1 base and 4 bases respectively, with 20 bases between them. CDR1 is SGDLS, CDR2 YYNGEE, per germline. The CDR3 DNA sequence: TGTGCCAGCAGCGTACACGGCAACCCCCAGATGGGCTATGGCTACACCTTC. The encoded protein is CASSVHGNPQMGYGYTF.

CDR3 protein: CSVHAVGGQLEQYF. For the CDR3, the DNA is TGCAGCGTCCACGCAGTCGGGGGGCAACTCGAGCAGTACTTC. The chain recombines TRBV29-1 with TRBJ2-7; tentatively, D is TRBD2 (7 bases). Looked up from germline, CDR1 is SQVTM and CDR2 is ANQGSEA. V lost 6 bases and J lost 6, with 21 bases in between. The CDR3 is 14 residues long.

The V and J genes are TRBV28 and TRBJ2-4; D is possibly TRBD1 (6 bases). Germline V gene sequence: CDR1 MDHEN, CDR2 SYDVKM. With 5 bases removed from V and 4 bases from J, the gap between germline ends came to 12 bases. This CDR3 is built from 14 residues. The CDR3 DNA is TGTGCCAGCAGTCCGCCCGGGACAAAAAACATTCAGTACTTC. It encodes CASSPPGTKNIQYF. Complete variable domain (other parts from reference TRBV28 and TRBJ2-4): DVKVTQSSRYLVKRTGEKVFLECVQDMDHENMFWYRQDPGLGLRLIYFSYDVKMKEKGDIPEGYSVSREKKERFSLILESASTNQTSMYLCASSPPGTKNIQYFGAGTRLSVL.

This chain joins TRBV15 and TRBJ2-5; tentatively, D is TRBD2 (5 bases). Trimming shortened V by 6 bases and J by 2 bases, and 16 bases separated the two germline ends. This CDR3 has 15 residues. Germline V gene sequence: CDR1 LNHNV, CDR2 YYDKDF (reference sequence). The chain's CDR3 is CATRAVLGPQETQYF. The CDR3 coding sequence is TGTGCCACCAGGGCGGTACTAGGACCTCAAGAGACCCAGTACTTC. Drawing the rest from reference TRBV15 and TRBJ2-5, the complete variable domain is DAMVIQNPRYQVTQFGKPVTLSCSQTLNHNVMYWYQQKSSQAPKLLFHYYDKDFNNEADTPDNFQSRRPNTSFCFLDIRSPGLGDTAMYLCATRAVLGPQETQYFGPGTRLLVL.

This clonotype was counted between two and nine times. The chain is built from TRBV25-1 and TRBJ2-2, with D maybe TRBD2 (6 bases). This CDR3 contains 14 residues. CDR1 and CDR2 (germline): MGHDK, SYGVNS. The ends were cut back, 5 bases at V and 3 bases at J, with 10 bases in the middle. The CDR3 DNA sequence: TGTGCCAGCAGTTTTTTAGCGGACACCGGGGAGCTGTTTTTT. Translated, it gives CASSFLADTGELFF.

V and J are TRBV5-4 and TRBJ2-7; 7 bases are shared with TRBD1. This CDR3 has 14 residues. The V gene end was trimmed by 1 base and the J gene end by 2 bases; junction bases not matched to a gene: 3. Per the germline V gene, CDR1 is SGHNT and CDR2 is YYREEE (reference sequence). CDR3 bases: TGTGCCAGCAGCTTGTTTGGGACAGCCTACGAGCAGTACTTC. It codes for CASSLFGTAYEQYF.

The chain has TRBV29-1 and TRBJ2-5; TRBD1 matches at 9 bases. CDR1 and CDR2 from the germline V gene are SQVTM and ANQGSEA. This CDR3 region has 13 residues. This CDR3 is CRAGGQGIETQYF. The CDR3 DNA follows: TGCCGCGCTGGCGGACAGGGGATAGAGACCCAGTACTTC.

V gene TRBV6-5 combines with J gene TRBJ2-1, with 12 bases that match TRBD2. Germline-derived CDR1 and CDR2 are MNHEY and SVGAGI. V gave up 2 bases and J gave up 10 bases; unmatched junction bases: 6. This CDR3 comprises 15 residues. The CDR3 here is CASSYRASGRGEQFF. CDR3 sequence (DNA): TGTGCCAGCAGTTACAGGGCTAGCGGGAGGGGGGAGCAGTTCTTC.

A note on this clonotype: Sequence at one end of the junction differs from germline and may be a read error. The chain employs TRBV3-1 and TRBJ2-1; tentatively, D is TRBD2 (5 bases). The CDR3 totals 16 residues. In germline, CDR1 is LGHDT, CDR2 YNNKEL (reference sequence). This CDR3 is CASSQGLASPYDEQFF. The CDR3 DNA follows: TGTGCCAGCAGCCAAGGGCTAGCCAGCCCCTACGATGAGCAGTTCTTC.

With respect to this clonotype: One junction end does not reproduce the germline sequence, and a read error may be involved. This chain joins TRBV7-3 and TRBJ2-7; 10 bases are shared with TRBD2. This CDR3 region has 20 residues. Per germline, CDR1 SGHTA and CDR2 FQGTGA. CDR3 amino acids: CASSLTRLAGVSGISYKQYF. In DNA, the CDR3 is TGTGCCAGCAGCTTAACTCGGCTAGCGGGAGTTTCGGGGATTTCCTACAAGCAGTACTTC. Looking up the rest from reference TRBV7-3 and TRBJ2-7 gives the full variable domain: GAGVSQTPSNKVTEKGKYVELRCDPISGHTALYWYRQSLGQGPEFLIYFQGTGAADDSGLPNDRFFAVRPEGSVSTLKIQRTERGDSAVYLCASSLTRLAGVSGISYKQYFGPGTRLTVT.

The rearrangement uses TRBV5-1 and TRBJ2-2, with a possible D match to TRBD2 (5 bases). Trimming took 5 bases from V and 0 from J, leaving 14 bases between them. Germline loops: CDR1 SGHRS, CDR2 YFSETQ. CDR3 length: 16 amino acids. The CDR3 DNA reads as TGCGCCAGCAGTGCCCGGGAAGCAGCGAACACCGGGGAGCTGTTTTTT. This translates into CASSAREAANTGELFF.

There are many counts of this clonotype. The rearrangement links TRBV28 to TRBJ2-7, with 9 nucleotides matching TRBD1. The CDR3 totals 12 residues. The germline V gene encodes CDR1 MDHEN and CDR2 SYDVKM. V lost 10 bases and J lost 7; bases outside the gene matches: 8. The CDR3 coding sequence is TGTGCCAACGCCGGGACAGGGAGGGAGCAGTACTTC. This codes for CANAGTGREQYF.

This clonotype showed up just a few times. CDR3 nucleotide sequence: TGTGCCTGGAGCGGGACAGGGGTCAACTACAATGAGCAGTTCTTC. Amino acids: CAWSGTGVNYNEQFF. The V gene is TRBV30, the J gene TRBJ2-1; TRBD1 aligns across 10 bases. The V and J ends lost 3 bases and 3 bases, in that order; junction bases with no gene match: 5. Germline V lookup: CDR1 GTSNPN, CDR2 SVGIG (reference sequence). The CDR3 spans 15 residues.

This clonotype was counted only a few times. This chain connects TRBV29-1 to TRBJ2-1, with D hard to call. Trimming pared 2 bases from V and 5 bases from J, leaving 22 bases between. Germline lookup yields CDR1 SQVTM and CDR2 ANQGSEA. The CDR3 loop spans 17 amino acids. The CDR3 DNA reads TGCAGCGTTGAACGGCCAAGTAATACACGTTTGGACAATGAGCAGTTCTTC. Amino acids: CSVERPSNTRLDNEQFF.

This clonotype was observed a few times. This chain connects TRBV29-1 to TRBJ1-1; D might be TRBD1 (5 bases). The length of the CDR3 is 11 residues. Germline loops: CDR1 SQVTM, CDR2 ANQGSEA. The V end was cut by 5 bases, the J end by 5 bases, with 9 bases between. CDR3 residues: CSVMDITEAFF. The DNA for the CDR3 is TGCAGCGTTATGGACATTACTGAAGCTTTCTTT.

The chain links TRBV7-2 to TRBJ2-1; D is ambiguous. V was shortened by 1 base and J by 7 bases, with 11 bases between the two germline ends. CDR1 and CDR2 from the germline V gene are SGHTA and FQGNSA. This CDR3 comprises 14 residues. CDR3 DNA: TGTGCCAGCAGCTTAGGAGATCCCGGGAATGAGCAGTTCTTC. It translates to CASSLGDPGNEQFF.

The chain recombines TRBV12-3 or TRBV12-4 with TRBJ2-7, with 8 bases identical to TRBD1. Germline trimming cut 5 bases from V and 4 bases from J; bases unmatched to any gene: 13. The CDR3 spans 16 residues. This CDR3 reads CASSSTDRVRGYEQYF. As DNA, the CDR3 is TGTGCCAGCAGTAGCACGGACAGGGTCAGAGGGTACGAGCAGTACTTC.

This clonotype was seen a handful of times. The chain couples TRBV5-1 to TRBJ2-7; the match to TRBD2 covers 8 bases. The V gene's germline CDR1 is SGHRS and CDR2 YFSETQ. V trimming: 2 bases; J trimming: 5 bases; junction bases outside the gene matches: 18. This CDR3 is 18 amino acids long. DNA for the CDR3: TGCGCCAGCAGCTTCCCCCTGGGACCCGGGACTAGGATCCACGAGCAGTACTTC. Protein: CASSFPLGPGTRIHEQYF. The variable domain in full, with the rest retrieved from reference TRBV5-1 and TRBJ2-7, is KAGVTQTPRYLIKTRGQQVTLSCSPISGHRSVSWYQQTPGQGLQFLFEYFSETQRNKGNFPGRFSGRQFSNSRSEMNVSTLELGDSALYLCASSFPLGPGTRIHEQYFGPGTRLTVT.

The rearrangement uses TRBV5-1 and TRBJ1-5, with unresolved D. The CDR3 totals 14 residues. Germline-derived CDR1 and CDR2 are SGHRS and YFSETQ. Deletions cut 4 bases from V and 4 bases from J, with 12 bases between. The CDR3 coding sequence is TGCGCCAGCAGCCAGGACGGGAGGAATCAGCCCCAGCATTTT. Its translation: CASSQDGRNQPQHF. Variable domain in full (rest from reference TRBV5-1 and TRBJ1-5): KAGVTQTPRYLIKTRGQQVTLSCSPISGHRSVSWYQQTPGQGLQFLFEYFSETQRNKGNFPGRFSGRQFSNSRSEMNVSTLELGDSALYLCASSQDGRNQPQHFGDGTRLSIL.

The chain is built from TRBV5-1 and TRBJ2-2; 7 positions match TRBD1. V was pared by 3 bases and J by 4 bases, with 9 bases of the junction left unmatched. Germline CDR1 reads SGHRS; CDR2 reads YFSETQ. This CDR3 is built from 16 residues. The CDR3 DNA reads TGCGCCAGCAGCTCGGCCCGACAGGGAATCACCGGGGAGCTGTTTTTT. This sequence encodes CASSSARQGITGELFF.

The CDR3 DNA sequence: TGTGCCAGCAGCTTACCCGCCGGGGCAGATACGCAGTATTTT. Its protein is CASSLPAGADTQYF. The chain employs TRBV7-8 and TRBJ2-3; perhaps TRBD2 as D (5 bases). V was clipped by 2 bases and J by 4 bases, with 10 bases between them. CDR1 is SGHVS, CDR2 FQNEAQ, per germline. The CDR3 spans 14 residues.

This clonotype occurred once. The chain carries TRBV7-2 and TRBJ2-1; TRBD1 aligns across 8 bases. The V and J ends lost 5 bases and 6 bases, in that order; junction bases with no gene match: 9. This CDR3 has 15 amino acids. Germline CDR1 and CDR2: SGHTA and FQGNSA. This CDR3 reads CASSPHGGTGNEQFF. As DNA, the CDR3 is TGTGCCAGCAGCCCCCATGGGGGGACAGGCAATGAGCAGTTCTTC.

This clonotype came up a few times. V and J are TRBV4-3 and TRBJ2-1, with 7 nucleotides matching TRBD2. This CDR3 has 14 amino acids. Germline V CDR1 and CDR2: LGHNA, YSLEER. Losses at the gene ends were 0 bases for V and 10 bases for J; bases not matched to a gene: 6. Here the CDR3 reads CASSQDPSAGEQFF. CDR3 nucleotide sequence: TGCGCCAGCAGCCAAGATCCTTCAGCGGGAGAGCAGTTCTTC.

The rearrangement joins TRBV7-9 to TRBJ1-1; 7 bases map to TRBD1. Germline V gene sequence: CDR1 SEHNR, CDR2 FQNEAQ (reference sequence). V shed 6 bases and J 4 bases; nucleotides not matched to a gene: 14. CDR3 size: 16 residues. CDR3 nucleotides: TGTGCCAGCAGGAACCTCAGGGGGAGTGGAGGCACTGAAGCTTTCTTT. Its protein product is CASRNLRGSGGTEAFF.

This clonotype came up a few times. This chain joins TRBV20-1 and TRBJ2-3, with 9 bases identical to TRBD2. Germline V gene data show CDR1 as DFQATT and CDR2 as SNEGSKA (reference sequence). The CDR3 has 15 residues. The junction had 9 bases not matched to a gene; V was cut back by 2 bases and J by 6 bases. CDR3 residues: CSARNAGGPGDTQYF. CDR3 DNA: TGCAGTGCTAGAAATGCGGGAGGGCCTGGGGATACGCAGTATTTT.

The V gene is TRBV4-3, the J gene TRBJ2-2; 14 bases align to TRBD2. This CDR3 region has 19 residues. CDR1 and CDR2 (germline): LGHNA, YSLEER. J lost 7 bases, V lost 2 bases, and 12 bases had no gene match. CDR3: CASSQNVWTSGRTGGELFF. The CDR3 DNA sequence: TGCGCCAGCAGCCAAAATGTCTGGACTAGCGGGAGGACGGGCGGGGAGCTGTTTTTT.

This chain uses TRBV7-2 with TRBJ1-1; unclear D gene. Trimming left V 4 bases short and J 6 bases short, with 6 bases between. The length of the CDR3 is 11 residues. Germline V lookup: CDR1 SGHTA, CDR2 FQGNSA. DNA for the CDR3: TGTGCCAGCAGCTCGCACCCTGAAGCTTTCTTT. This sequence encodes CASSSHPEAFF.

In this sample, this clonotype turned up a few times. The rearrangement links TRBV7-2 to TRBJ2-2; D perhaps matches TRBD1 (6 bases). This CDR3 is built from 14 residues. Trimming removed 5 bases at V and 3 bases at J, with 10 bases between. Germline V CDR1 and CDR2: SGHTA, FQGNSA. The CDR3 protein is CASSVTGYTGELFF. The CDR3 DNA is TGTGCCAGCAGCGTTACAGGGTACACCGGGGAGCTGTTTTTT. Based on the CDR3 plus reference TRBV7-2 and TRBJ2-2, the full variable domain is GAGVSQSPSNKVTEKGKDVELRCDPISGHTALYWYRQSLGQGLEFLIYFQGNSAPDKSGLPSDRFSAERTGGSVSTLTIQRTQQEDSAVYLCASSVTGYTGELFFGEGSRLTVL.